The present entry profiles one TCR beta chain with its context. The data are from a study of blood T cell repertoires in COVID-19. Study-level information: T cells, B-cell-depleted T cells, or PBMCs supplied cDNA or gDNA.

Sequencing was performed with immunoSEQ multiplex PCR; in TCRdb, only in-frame clones are kept and a portion is missing. The table lists 250,000 to 350,000 clones, around 90% of them singletons. V was trimmed by 3 bases and J by 2 bases, leaving 8 bases between them. CDR1 and CDR2 from the germline V gene are SNHLY and FYNNEI. The length of the CDR3 is 13 residues. The rearrangement joins TRBV2 to TRBJ2-7; a weak D match, TRBD2 (5 bases). The sequenced sample consisted of peripheral blood. The clonotype was recovered from a woman aged 40 to 50 who had recovered from COVID-19. This chain's CDR3 is CASSDVGAYEQYF. The CDR3 nucleotides read TGTGCCAGCAGTGATGTGGGAGCCTACGAGCAGTACTTC.